A single sample gave rise to the 20 T cell receptor beta chains below, sequenced in a study of monozygotic twins with inflammatory bowel disease. TCRdb re-called the 5' RACE reads; one entry per CDR3 protein, DNA not given. The data show around 190,000 distinct CDR3 sequences, and the top ten clones hold around 1.5%. Sequencing was done on a sample of blood. These receptor sequences come from a human donor with ulcerative colitis or Crohn's disease, or a healthy co-twin of an affected twin (not recorded which).

The V gene is TRBV11-2, the J gene TRBJ2-3; with no DNA, the TCRdb D assignment of TRBD1 cannot be verified. The CDR3 loop spans 15 amino acids. The germline V gene has CDR1 SGHAT and CDR2 FQNNGV. CDR3 in amino acids: CASSRRGGGGDTQYF.

The V gene is TRBV20-1, the J gene TRBJ2-1; TCRdb proposes TRBD2, but this gene call is untestable without DNA. CDR3 length: 20 amino acids. Germline loops: CDR1 DFQATT, CDR2 SNEGSKA (reference sequence). The chain's CDR3 is CSARDPVGERGIGSYNEQFF.

The gene calls are TRBV20-1 and TRBJ2-1; the D gene TCRdb calls, TRBD1, cannot be checked with no DNA. The CDR3 extends over 15 amino acids. The germline V gene has CDR1 DFQATT and CDR2 SNEGSKA (reference sequence). The CDR3 sequence: CSASRAGGSYNEQFF.

J is TRBJ2-7 and V is TRBV5-5; without DNA, the TCRdb call of TRBD1 cannot be checked. Germline CDR1 reads SGHKS; CDR2 reads YYEKEE (reference sequence). The CDR3 covers 17 residues. The CDR3 region is CASGEGQRRFSSYEQYF.

The chain combines TRBV5-8 with TRBJ1-5; TCRdb's assignment of TRBD1 cannot be checked, as there is no DNA. Germline values: CDR1 SGHTS, CDR2 YDEGEE. CDR3 length: 14 amino acids. CDR3 residues: CASSFRQGNQPQHF.

CDR3 region: CASSTDRTNEQFF. The V and J genes are TRBV5-1 and TRBJ2-1; TCRdb's D call of TRBD1 is untestable without DNA. Per the germline V gene, CDR1 is SGHRS and CDR2 is YFSETQ. The CDR3 runs 13 residues.

This rearrangement joins TRBV5-1 to TRBJ2-7; TCRdb gives TRBD1 as the D gene, but with no DNA this cannot be confirmed. CDR1 and CDR2 (germline): SGHRS, YFSETQ. This CDR3 region has 14 residues. The chain's CDR3 is CASSPGQGLGEQYF.

The V and J genes are TRBV24-1 and TRBJ2-2; absent DNA, TCRdb's TRBD1 call cannot be checked. This CDR3 is built from 15 residues. CDR1 is KGHDR and CDR2 is SFDVKD in the germline V gene. CDR3 sequence reads: CATTDRVSGTGELFF.

The chain carries TRBV15 and TRBJ2-1; TCRdb lists TRBD2, though no DNA is available to test this call. This CDR3 comprises 15 residues. Germline-derived CDR1 and CDR2 are LNHNV and YYDKDF (reference sequence). This chain's CDR3 is CATSRGGKRYNEQFF.

V usage is TRBV20-1 and J usage is TRBJ1-5; there is no DNA to check the TCRdb D call of TRBD1. The CDR3 runs 17 residues. Germline CDR1 is DFQATT and CDR2 is SNEGSKA (reference sequence). CDR3: CSARDHGTGDSNQPQHF.

The chain couples TRBV5-1 to TRBJ2-7; no DNA is available, so the TRBD1 call from TCRdb remains unchecked. The CDR3 has 16 amino acids. Germline V CDR1 and CDR2: SGHRS, YFSETQ. CDR3 region: CASKVQADTYSYEQYF.

This chain's CDR3 is CSAPWGSGNTIYF. The V gene is TRBV20-1, the J gene TRBJ1-3; TCRdb indicates TRBD1, and absent DNA this call remains unverified. Germline V CDR1 and CDR2: DFQATT, SNEGSKA (reference sequence). CDR3 length: 13 residues.

J is TRBJ2-3 and V is TRBV5-6; TCRdb lists TRBD1, though no DNA is available to test this call. The CDR3 sequence is 16 residues long. Per the germline V gene, CDR1 is SGHDT and CDR2 is YYEEEE. CDR3 loop: CASSLGRDTGTDTQYF.

This rearrangement joins TRBV29-1 to TRBJ1-4; there is no DNA to check the TCRdb D call of TRBD1. This CDR3 spans 14 amino acids. The germline gives CDR1 SQVTM, CDR2 ANQGSEA. This CDR3 is CSVEGSGTNEKLFF.

This rearrangement joins TRBV15 to TRBJ1-3. CDR3 length equals 15 residues. Germline V gene lookup returns CDR1 LNHNV and CDR2 YYDKDF (reference sequence). The CDR3 sequence: CATSRDRDPGNTIYF. Full variable domain (missing parts from reference TRBV15 and TRBJ1-3): DAMVIQNPRYQVTQFGKPVTLSCSQTLNHNVMYWYQQKSSQAPKLLFHYYDKDFNNEADTPDNFQSRRPNTSFCFLDIRSPGLGDTAMYLCATSRDRDPGNTIYFGEGSWLTVV.

This sequence joins TRBV20-1 and TRBJ1-4. The CDR3 spans 17 residues. CDR1 DFQATT and CDR2 SNEGSKA come from the germline V gene (reference sequence). CDR3 amino acids: CSARDQGSGATNEKLFF.

The rearrangement joins TRBV24-1 to TRBJ2-1; with no DNA, the TCRdb D assignment of TRBD1 cannot be verified. This CDR3 comprises 12 residues. The germline CDR1 and CDR2 sequences are KGHDR and SFDVKD. CDR3 amino acids: CATSDSGYEQFF.

The chain carries TRBV7-3 and TRBJ2-2. Germline assignment: CDR1 SGHTA and CDR2 FQGTGA. This CDR3 has 12 residues. The chain's CDR3 is CASSSPTGELFF. Full variable domain (rest looked up from reference TRBV7-3 and TRBJ2-2): GAGVSQTPSNKVTEKGKYVELRCDPISGHTALYWYRQSLGQGPEFLIYFQGTGAADDSGLPNDRFFAVRPEGSVSTLKIQRTERGDSAVYLCASSSPTGELFFGEGSRLTVL.

The chain recombines TRBV12-3 or TRBV12-4 with TRBJ1-1; the TRBD1 assignment by TCRdb is unverifiable without DNA. This CDR3 spans 15 amino acids. The CDR3 loop reads CASSRTGGMNTEAFF.

The chain combines TRBV5-1 with TRBJ2-2; TCRdb proposes TRBD1, but this gene call is untestable without DNA. The CDR3 spans 15 residues. Germline V gene data show CDR1 as SGHRS and CDR2 as YFSETQ. Here the CDR3 reads CASSFSDRNTGELFF. The variable domain in full, with the rest retrieved from reference TRBV5-1 and TRBJ2-2, is KAGVTQTPRYLIKTRGQQVTLSCSPISGHRSVSWYQQTPGQGLQFLFEYFSETQRNKGNFPGRFSGRQFSNSRSEMNVSTLELGDSALYLCASSFSDRNTGELFFGEGSRLTVL.